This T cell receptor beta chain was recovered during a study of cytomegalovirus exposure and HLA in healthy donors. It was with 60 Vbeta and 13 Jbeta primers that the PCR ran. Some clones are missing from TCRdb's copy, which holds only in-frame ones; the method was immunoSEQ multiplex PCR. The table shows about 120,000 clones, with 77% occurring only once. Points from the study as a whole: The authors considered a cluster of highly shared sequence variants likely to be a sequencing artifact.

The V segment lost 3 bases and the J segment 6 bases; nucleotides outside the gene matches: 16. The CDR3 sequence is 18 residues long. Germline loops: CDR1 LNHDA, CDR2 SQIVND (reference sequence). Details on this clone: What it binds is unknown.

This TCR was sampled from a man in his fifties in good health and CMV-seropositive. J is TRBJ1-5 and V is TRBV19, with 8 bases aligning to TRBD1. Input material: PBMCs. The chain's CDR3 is CASSMFFPAQGVVQPQHF. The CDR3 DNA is TGTGCCAGTAGTATGTTTTTTCCCGCACAGGGGGTTGTTCAGCCCCAGCATTTT.